The TCR beta chain under discussion was sequenced for a study of T cells in Graves' hyperthyroidism and ophthalmopathy. The germline CDR1 and CDR2 sequences are KGHSH and LQKENI. Trimming at V came to 1 base and at J to 4 bases, leaving 4 bases not matched to a gene. The CDR3 runs 14 residues. PBMCs were obtained from about 9 ml fresh peripheral blood. Template material for amplifying TCR beta CDR3 regions consisted of RNA transcripts. The HTBI primer set served for first-round RT-PCR of the TCR CDR3. In TCRdb, the multiplex PCR reads were re-called with MiXCR into one record per CDR3 protein. The data hold hundreds of thousands of distinct CDR3 sequences, with around 15% observed a single time. In its sample, this clonotype was seen a few times.

The genes are TRBV18 and TRBJ2-7, with 7 bases lining up with TRBD1. Sequencing used blood. This receptor was taken from a woman in her thirties with Graves' hyperthyroidism. As DNA, the CDR3 is TGTGCCAGCTCACCACTGAGGACAGGTTACGAGCAGTACTTC. It translates to CASSPLRTGYEQYF.